Listed here is a single T cell receptor beta chain. Indicated time point: pre-treatment baseline. Samples come from before therapy and from week 3 after the first blockade cycle. Response was assessed by RECIST 1.1 at 12 weeks, except a couple of rapid progressors. The record originates from a study of blood T cell dynamics during melanoma immunotherapy. Using immunoSEQ multiplex PCR, the repertoire was profiled, and TCRdb retains in-frame clones only, with some absent. This table has fewer than 20,000 clones, 80% to 95% appearing once. Trimming removed 2 bases at V and 2 bases at J, with 12 bases between. From germline, CDR1 is MNHEY and CDR2 SVGAGI. This CDR3 is built from 15 residues.

This specimen was blood, taken from a patient treated with checkpoint blockade. This TCR was recovered from a human donor with melanoma. The genes are TRBV6-5 and TRBJ1-2; D unclear. The CDR3 nucleotides read TGTGCCAGCAGTTACCGCGGATTACGGAACTATGGCTACACCTTC. The encoded protein is CASSYRGLRNYGYTF.